Below are 5 T cell receptor beta chains sequenced from a single sample in a study of shared clonotypes between healthy human individuals. Profiled with immunoSEQ multiplex PCR; TCRdb holds only in-frame clones, not every one. The sample has over a million clones, about 84% seen once. The sample consisted of memory CD4+ T cells from PBMCs. Described subset: CD45RA-negative fraction. The receptor source for this set is a man aged 18-30 years in good health. Some clones in this sample may be carry-over from other donors' samples.

V and J are TRBV6-6 and TRBJ2-1; perhaps D is TRBD1 or TRBD2 (6 bases each). The CDR3 runs 16 residues. Between the trimmed V and J ends, which lost 0 bases and 6 bases, there was a span of 15 bases. Germline V gene sequence: CDR1 MNHNY, CDR2 SVGAGI (reference sequence). The CDR3: CASSYSGGPAGNEQFF. Written as DNA, the CDR3 is TGTGCCAGCAGTTACTCGGGGGGCCCCGCTGGCAATGAGCAGTTCTTC.

On this clone itself: One end of the junction does not line up with germline, which may come from a read error. The rearrangement joins TRBV18 to TRBJ2-7; D perhaps matches TRBD2 (5 bases). Germline V gene data show CDR1 as KGHSH and CDR2 as LQKENI. This CDR3 spans 17 amino acids. The CDR3, as DNA: TGTGCCAGCTCATCACCGGAGGAGTTTCAGAGCTCCTACGAGCAGTACTTC. Protein: CASSSPEEFQSSYEQYF.

The sample holds one count of this clone. The rearrangement joins TRBV4-3 to TRBJ2-2; 9 bases are a match to TRBD1. Unmatched junction bases numbered 6, after V lost 4 bases and J lost 6 bases. Germline V lookup: CDR1 LGHNA, CDR2 YSLEER. This CDR3 is 15 amino acids long. The CDR3 protein is CASSPGTGLAGELFF. CDR3 nucleotide sequence: TGCGCCAGCAGCCCCGGGACAGGGTTAGCCGGGGAGCTGTTTTTT.

This clone was counted a single time. The V and J genes are TRBV5-1 and TRBJ2-7; 7 bases map to TRBD1. V dropped 0 bases and J dropped 2; count of bases not matched to a gene: 8. This CDR3 region has 16 residues. Germline loops: CDR1 SGHRS, CDR2 YFSETQ. The CDR3 DNA sequence: TGCGCCAGCAGCTTGGGAGGGGGCCAGGGCCCCTACGAGCAGTACTTC. Protein: CASSLGGGQGPYEQYF.

This sequence joins TRBV10-3 and TRBJ1-1; D may be TRBD1 (6 bases). CDR1 and CDR2 from the germline V gene are ENHRY and SYGVKD. CDR3 size: 15 residues. V gave up 7 bases and J gave up 0 bases, with 15 bases separating them. CDR3 region: CAITRDISLNTEAFF. CDR3 sequence (DNA): TGTGCCATCACCCGGGACATCTCTTTGAACACTGAAGCTTTCTTT.